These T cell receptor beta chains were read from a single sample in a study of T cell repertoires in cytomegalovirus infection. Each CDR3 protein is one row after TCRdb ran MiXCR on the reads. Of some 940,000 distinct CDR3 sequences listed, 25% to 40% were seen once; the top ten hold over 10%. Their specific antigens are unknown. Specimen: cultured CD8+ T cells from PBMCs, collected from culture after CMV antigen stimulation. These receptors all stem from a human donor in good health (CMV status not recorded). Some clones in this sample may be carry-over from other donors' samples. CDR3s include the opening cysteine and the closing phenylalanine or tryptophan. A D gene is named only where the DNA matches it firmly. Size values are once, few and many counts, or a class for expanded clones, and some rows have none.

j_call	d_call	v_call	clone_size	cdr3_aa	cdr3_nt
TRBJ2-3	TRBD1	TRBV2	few	CASDRGWDPPKYF	TGTGCCAGCGACAGGGGTTGGGACCCTCCTAAGTATTTT
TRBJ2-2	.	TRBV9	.	CASSVAQMTELFF	TGTGCCAGCAGCGTAGCACAGATGACCGAGCTGTTTTTT
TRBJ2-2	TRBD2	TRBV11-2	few	CASSLEYSGGAGELFF	TGTGCCAGCAGCTTAGAATATAGCGGGGGGGCCGGGGAGCTGTTTTTT
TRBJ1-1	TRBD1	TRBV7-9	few	CASSLEGAAEAFF	TGTGCCAGCAGCTTAGAGGGGGCGGCTGAAGCTTTCTTT
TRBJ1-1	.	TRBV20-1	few	CSARERFTHEGAEAFF	TGCAGTGCTAGAGAGAGATTCACCCACGAAGGGGCTGAAGCTTTCTTT
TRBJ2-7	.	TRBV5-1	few	CASSAPPDSSSYEQYF	TGCGCCAGCAGCGCCCCCCCCGACAGCAGCTCCTACGAGCAGTACTTC
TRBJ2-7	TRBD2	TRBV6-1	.	CASRRHSGTSIDEQYF	TGTGCCAGCAGGCGCCACTCCGGGACTAGCATCGACGAGCAGTACTTC
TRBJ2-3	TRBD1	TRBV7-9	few	CASSLAFSGTDPGF	TGTGCCAGCAGCTTAGCGTTTTCCGGGACAGACCCCGGATTT
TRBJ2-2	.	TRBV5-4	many	CASSLVGSRATGELFF	TGTGCCAGCAGCTTGGTAGGGTCGCGAGCCACCGGGGAGCTGTTTTTT
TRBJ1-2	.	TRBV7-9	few	CASSLVGSNYGYTF	TGTGCCAGCAGCTTAGTGGGGTCTAACTATGGCTACACCTTC
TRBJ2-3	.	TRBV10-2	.	CASSVPDTQYF	TGCGCCAGCAGTGTTCCAGATACGCAGTATTTT
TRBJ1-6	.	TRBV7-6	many	CASSLSAEGSYNSPLHF	TGTGCCAGCAGCTTATCTGCCGAGGGCTCCTATAATTCACCCCTCCACTTT
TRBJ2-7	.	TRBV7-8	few	CASSLELIYEQYF	TGTGCCAGCAGCTTAGAACTCATCTACGAGCAGTACTTC
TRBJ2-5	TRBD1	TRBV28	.	CASRFTGGFETQYF	TGTGCCAGCCGATTTACAGGGGGCTTTGAGACCCAGTACTTC
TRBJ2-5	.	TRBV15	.	CATSRGETQYF	TGTGCCACCAGCAGAGGAGAGACCCAGTACTTC
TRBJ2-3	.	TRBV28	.	CASSLWRNSPGDTQYF	TGTGCCAGCAGTTTATGGAGAAACAGTCCCGGAGATACGCAGTATTTT
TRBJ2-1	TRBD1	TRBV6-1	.	CASRSGPGGYNEQFF	TGTGCCAGCAGGTCCGGGCCAGGGGGCTACAATGAGCAGTTCTTC
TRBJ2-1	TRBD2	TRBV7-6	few	CASSLFGGGLNEQFF	TGTGCCAGCAGCTTATTTGGCGGGGGGCTCAATGAGCAGTTCTTC
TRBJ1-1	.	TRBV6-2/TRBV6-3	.	CASILSSTNTEAFF	TGTGCCAGCATCCTATCCTCAACGAACACTGAAGCTTTCTTT
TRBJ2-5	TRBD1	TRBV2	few	CASRGTEKETQYF	TGTGCCAGCCGTGGGACAGAGAAAGAGACCCAGTACTTC
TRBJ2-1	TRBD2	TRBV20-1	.	CSARDTSGGALYNEQFF	TGCAGTGCTAGAGATACTAGCGGGGGGGCTCTCTACAATGAGCAGTTCTTC
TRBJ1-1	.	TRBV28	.	CANSFRSNRLNTEAFF	TGTGCCAACAGTTTTAGGTCCAATCGATTGAACACTGAAGCTTTCTTT
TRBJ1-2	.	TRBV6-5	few	CASSYPGNYGYTF	TGTGCCAGCAGTTACCCAGGGAACTATGGCTACACCTTC
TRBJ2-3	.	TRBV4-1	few	CASSPRATETTQYF	TGCGCCAGCAGCCCTAGGGCGACGGAAACCACTCAGTATTTT
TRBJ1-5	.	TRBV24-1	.	CATSAAGSNQPQHF	TGTGCCACCAGTGCGGCAGGGAGCAATCAGCCCCAGCATTTT
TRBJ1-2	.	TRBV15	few	CATRSDSANYGYTF	TGTGCCACCAGATCCGACAGTGCTAACTATGGCTACACCTTC
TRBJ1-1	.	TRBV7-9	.	CASSSGLGGNTEAFF	TGTGCCAGCAGCAGTGGCTTGGGGGGGAACACTGAAGCTTTCTTT
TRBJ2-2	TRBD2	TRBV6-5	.	CASSYSGRAYTGELFF	TGTGCCAGCAGTTACTCAGGGAGGGCGTACACCGGGGAGCTGTTTTTT
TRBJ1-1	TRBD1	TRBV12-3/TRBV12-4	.	CASRTGYRAFF	TGTGCCAGCAGGACAGGGTATCGAGCTTTCTTT
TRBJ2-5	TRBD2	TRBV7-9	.	CASSPGTSGWETQYF	TGTGCCAGCAGCCCCGGGACTAGCGGATGGGAGACCCAGTACTTC